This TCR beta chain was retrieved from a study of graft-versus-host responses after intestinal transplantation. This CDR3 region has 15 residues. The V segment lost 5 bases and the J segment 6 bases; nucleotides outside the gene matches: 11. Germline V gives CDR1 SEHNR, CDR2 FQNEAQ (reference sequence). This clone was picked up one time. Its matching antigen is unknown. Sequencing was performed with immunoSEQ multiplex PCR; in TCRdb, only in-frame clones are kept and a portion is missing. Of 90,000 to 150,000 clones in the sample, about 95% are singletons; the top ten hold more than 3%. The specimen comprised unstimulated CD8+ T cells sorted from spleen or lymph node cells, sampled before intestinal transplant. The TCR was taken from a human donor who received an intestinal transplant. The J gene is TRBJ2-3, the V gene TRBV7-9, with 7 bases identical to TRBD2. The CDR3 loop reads CASSVQREFRDTQYF. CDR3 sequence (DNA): TGTGCCAGCAGCGTCCAGCGGGAATTTAGGGATACGCAGTATTTT.